The 13 T cell receptor beta chains given below trace back to one sample, sequenced in a study of T cell repertoires in cytomegalovirus infection. Their recognized antigens are unknown. Via MiXCR, TCRdb re-called the reads, giving one row per CDR3 protein. The sample shows some 900,000 distinct CDR3 sequences, approximately 30% of them seen only once. The sequenced sample was cultured CD8+ T cells from PBMCs, obtained from culture after CMV antigen stimulation. The receptors stem from a human donor in good health (CMV status not recorded). Some clones in this sample may be carry-over from other donors' samples.

The table lists this clonotype with a few counts. The rearrangement uses TRBV7-6 and TRBJ2-5; D not resolved. V lost 5 bases to trimming and J lost 4 bases, with 14 bases between them. Germline V gene sequence: CDR1 SGHVS, CDR2 FNYEAQ. There are 14 residues in the CDR3. The CDR3 nucleotides read TGTGCCAGCAGCCGCCTAGGAATTCCAGAGACCCAGTACTTC. It translates to CASSRLGIPETQYF. The variable domain in full, completed from reference TRBV7-6 and TRBJ2-5, reads GAGVSQSPRYKVTKRGQDVALRCDPISGHVSLYWYRQALGQGPEFLTYFNYEAQQDKSGLPNDRFSAERPEGSISTLTIQRTEQRDSAMYRCASSRLGIPETQYFGPGTRLLVL.

This chain joins TRBV7-8 and TRBJ1-5; D unresolved. The CDR3 contains 13 residues. V lost 1 base and J lost 5, with 6 bases in between. The germline V gene encodes CDR1 SGHVS and CDR2 FQNEAQ. The CDR3 nucleotides are TGTGCCAGCAGCTTAGACACCTATCAGCCCCAGCATTTT. Its translation is CASSLDTYQPQHF.

V and J are TRBV7-9 and TRBJ2-2; D not resolved. This CDR3 region has 15 residues. Deletions cut 5 bases from V and 0 bases from J, with 10 bases between. In germline, CDR1 is SEHNR, CDR2 FQNEAQ (reference sequence). The CDR3 loop is CASSPPRTNTGELFF. The CDR3 DNA is TGTGCCAGCAGCCCACCTAGGACGAACACCGGGGAGCTGTTTTTT.

In this sample, this clonotype turned up once. The chain uses TRBV25-1 and TRBJ2-7; D gene ambiguous. V dropped 2 bases and J dropped 3 bases, with 5 bases sitting between them. The CDR3 spans 12 residues. Germline V gene data show CDR1 as MGHDK and CDR2 as SYGVNS. CDR3 coding DNA: TGTGCCAGCAGTGAAGTCTTCTACGAGCAGTACTTC. Translation: CASSEVFYEQYF.

Turning to this clonotype: Mismatch with germline at one junction end may stem from a read error. V and J are TRBV4-1 and TRBJ1-2, with TRBD1 as a possible D gene (6 bases). CDR3 length: 17 amino acids. Germline V lookup: CDR1 MGHRA, CDR2 YSYEKL. Written as DNA, the CDR3 is TGCGCCAGCAACCAAGATTTAACAGGGCTTCGGAACTATGGCTACACCTTC. It specifies CASNQDLTGLRNYGYTF.

This clonotype has more than one count but fewer than ten. The chain carries TRBV4-1 and TRBJ1-1, with TRBD1 matching 11 bases. The CDR3 spans 18 residues. V dropped 1 base and J dropped 3; count of bases not matched to a gene: 10. Germline lookup yields CDR1 MGHRA and CDR2 YSYEKL. The DNA of the CDR3 is TGCGCCAGCAGCCAAGCCCCGAGGACAGGGGGCTTTTACACTGAAGCTTTCTTT. Encoded protein: CASSQAPRTGGFYTEAFF.

The rearrangement joins TRBV27 to TRBJ2-1, with 7 bases fitting TRBD2. Trimming at V came to 1 base and at J to 7 bases, leaving 7 bases not matched to a gene. The germline CDR1 and CDR2 sequences are MNHEY and SMNVEV (reference sequence). This CDR3 is 15 amino acids long. CDR3 protein: CASSLWGGRDNEQFF. Written as DNA, the CDR3 is TGTGCCAGCAGTTTATGGGGGGGGAGGGATAATGAGCAGTTCTTC.

The V call is TRBV7-3, the J call TRBJ2-6, with no clear D. CDR3 length: 16 residues. Trimming took 2 bases from V and 0 from J, leaving 8 bases between them. Germline V lookup: CDR1 SGHTA, CDR2 FQGTGA. The CDR3 here is CASSLDPNSGANVLTF. The CDR3 DNA reads as TGTGCCAGCAGCTTAGACCCGAACTCTGGGGCCAACGTCCTGACTTTC. Filled out from reference TRBV7-3 and TRBJ2-6, the complete variable domain reads GAGVSQTPSNKVTEKGKYVELRCDPISGHTALYWYRQSLGQGPEFLIYFQGTGAADDSGLPNDRFFAVRPEGSVSTLKIQRTERGDSAVYLCASSLDPNSGANVLTFGAGSRLTVL.

V gene TRBV7-8 combines with J gene TRBJ1-4; D perhaps matches TRBD1 (6 bases). The CDR3 is 14 amino acids. The V gene's germline CDR1 is SGHVS and CDR2 FQNEAQ. With 2 bases removed from V and 8 bases from J, the gap between germline ends came to 12 bases. The CDR3 sequence: CASSLRGVREKLFF. CDR3 coding DNA: TGTGCCAGCAGCTTAAGGGGGGTTCGGGAAAAACTGTTTTTT. The full variable domain, with the rest looked up from reference TRBV7-8 and TRBJ1-4, is GAGVSQSPRYKVAKRGQDVALRCDPISGHVSLFWYQQALGQGPEFLTYFQNEAQLDKSGLPSDRFFAERPEGSVSTLKIQRTQQEDSAVYLCASSLRGVREKLFFGSGTQLSVL.

This clonotype was counted between two and nine times. This CDR3 is CASSNRVYGYTF. The CDR3 nucleotides read TGTGCCAGCAGCAACAGGGTCTATGGCTACACCTTC. The V call is TRBV9, the J call TRBJ1-2; maybe TRBD1 (6 bases). The germline V gene encodes CDR1 SGDLS and CDR2 YYNGEE. V dropped 4 bases and J dropped 4 bases, with 8 bases sitting between them. CDR3 length equals 12 residues.

This clonotype was observed a handful of times. The chain combines TRBV7-2 with TRBJ2-2; 16 nucleotides agree with TRBD2. The CDR3 loop spans 19 amino acids. After removal of 0 bases from V and 2 bases from J, the junction contained 3 bases not matched to a gene. Looked up from germline, CDR1 is SGHTA and CDR2 is FQGNSA. The chain's CDR3 is CASSLAGTSGGVNTGELFF. The CDR3 nucleotides read TGTGCCAGCAGCTTAGCTGGGACTAGCGGGGGGGTTAACACCGGGGAGCTGTTTTTT.

This rearrangement joins TRBV10-3 to TRBJ1-2, with a possible D match to TRBD1 (5 bases). This CDR3 is 14 amino acids long. Germline V CDR1 and CDR2: ENHRY, SYGVKD. V gave up 10 bases and J gave up 4 bases, with 19 bases separating them. For the CDR3, the DNA is TGTGCCACTCAAGACGGGGGAAGGGGCTATGGCTACACCTTC. This gives the protein CATQDGGRGYGYTF.

The chain links TRBV12-3 or TRBV12-4 to TRBJ2-1; D remains ambiguous. The V gene lost 3 bases and the J gene lost 5 bases, with 14 bases spanning the gap. This CDR3 is 15 amino acids long. The CDR3 bases are TGTGCCAGCAGTTTTTATCGGCCCCCTAACAATGAGCAGTTCTTC. Its translation is CASSFYRPPNNEQFF.